A single sample is the source of the 32 T cell receptor beta chains below, sequenced in a study of cytomegalovirus exposure and HLA in healthy donors. Vbeta (60) and Jbeta (13) primers were used in the PCR. Method: immunoSEQ multiplex PCR; TCRdb's copy keeps in-frame clones and lacks some. The data contain 95,000 or so clones, around 81% of them singletons. The sample consisted of PBMCs. These receptors all stem from a woman aged 70-85 years in good health and CMV-seropositive.

This chain uses TRBV2 with TRBJ2-4; D uncertain. CDR3 length: 13 residues. Trimming pared 5 bases from V and 8 bases from J, leaving 13 bases between. Per germline, CDR1 SNHLY and CDR2 FYNNEI. Here the CDR3 reads CASSSLGYDIQYF. The CDR3 region has the DNA TGTGCCAGCAGTTCCCTAGGTTATGACATTCAGTACTTC.

This rearrangement joins TRBV5-6 to TRBJ1-4; TRBD1 matches 10 bases. CDR1 SGHDT and CDR2 YYEEEE come from the germline V gene. The V segment lost 4 bases and the J segment 8 bases; nucleotides outside the gene matches: 8. The length of the CDR3 is 15 residues. The CDR3: CASSDGDRGFEKLFF. In nucleotides, the CDR3 is TGTGCCAGCAGCGATGGGGACAGGGGATTCGAAAAACTGTTTTTT.

This chain connects TRBV9 to TRBJ1-5; no definite D call. There are 15 residues in the CDR3. V was pared by 4 bases and J by 1 base, with 12 bases between. The V gene's germline CDR1 is SGDLS and CDR2 YYNGEE. The CDR3: CASSPAGESNQPQHF. DNA of the CDR3: TGTGCCAGCAGCCCAGCAGGTGAGAGCAATCAGCCCCAGCATTTT.

The CDR3 protein is CSVDRTGTEAFF. The CDR3 region has the DNA TGCAGCGTTGATCGCACGGGCACTGAAGCTTTCTTT. The V and J genes are TRBV29-1 and TRBJ1-1; D gene unclear. Trimming stripped 3 bases from V and 4 bases from J, with 9 bases between. The CDR3 spans 12 residues. CDR1 and CDR2 (germline): SQVTM, ANQGSEA.

The chain employs TRBV29-1 and TRBJ2-7, with D possibly TRBD1 on 6 matching bases. Per the germline V gene, CDR1 is SQVTM and CDR2 is ANQGSEA. The CDR3 sequence is 12 residues long. The germline V and J ends were trimmed by 4 bases and 6 bases, with 13 bases remaining between them. The CDR3 here is CSVGNQGREQYF. The CDR3 coding sequence is TGCAGCGTTGGGAACCAGGGGCGCGAGCAGTACTTC.

This rearrangement joins TRBV28 to TRBJ2-5, with 7 bases fitting TRBD1. CDR3 length: 16 amino acids. CDR1 and CDR2 from the germline V gene are MDHEN and SYDVKM. The V gene end was trimmed by 5 bases and the J gene end by 0 bases; junction bases not matched to a gene: 9. The CDR3: CASSTPGRGYQETQYF. CDR3 nucleotide sequence: TGTGCCAGCAGTACCCCCGGCAGGGGGTACCAAGAGACCCAGTACTTC.

The chain links TRBV25-1 to TRBJ2-3; 9 nucleotides agree with TRBD2. This CDR3 comprises 17 residues. Unmatched junction bases numbered 8, after V lost 4 bases and J lost 0 bases. The germline CDR1 and CDR2 sequences are MGHDK and SYGVNS. The CDR3 region is CASSGASGTTSTDTQYF. CDR3 DNA sequence: TGTGCCAGCAGTGGTGCTAGCGGGACTACTAGCACAGATACGCAGTATTTT. Together with reference TRBV25-1 and TRBJ2-3, the CDR3 gives the full variable domain: EADIYQTPRYLVIGTGKKITLECSQTMGHDKMYWYQQDPGMELHLIHYSYGVNSTEKGDLSSESTVSRIRTEHFPLTLESARPSHTSQYLCASSGASGTTSTDTQYFGPGTRLTVL.

This chain joins TRBV19 and TRBJ1-5; possible D gene TRBD1, 5 bases. This CDR3 has 14 amino acids. Germline CDR1 reads LNHDA; CDR2 reads SQIVND (reference sequence). V was pared by 3 bases and J by 5 bases, with 11 bases between. CDR3 loop: CASSMGGVYQPQHF. The CDR3 region has the DNA TGTGCCAGTAGTATGGGGGGTGTGTATCAGCCCCAGCATTTT.

The CDR3 spells CASSPSTGANTEAFF. Here the CDR3 DNA reads TGTGCCAGCAGCCCCTCGACAGGGGCGAACACTGAAGCTTTCTTT. This chain uses TRBV7-2 with TRBJ1-1; TRBD1 agrees at 8 bases. The CDR3 contains 15 residues. Germline-derived CDR1 and CDR2 are SGHTA and FQGNSA. V was pared by 5 bases and J by 1 base, with 6 bases of the junction left unmatched.

This rearrangement joins TRBV7-6 to TRBJ1-3, with D unclear. CDR1 and CDR2 from the germline V gene are SGHVS and FNYEAQ. This CDR3 has 13 amino acids. Trimming took 5 bases from V and 0 from J, leaving 5 bases between them. The CDR3 DNA reads as TGTGCCAGCAGCCCTACCTCTGGAAACACCATATATTTT. Translation gives CASSPTSGNTIYF.

The V call is TRBV28, the J call TRBJ2-1; maybe TRBD1 (6 bases). Deletions cut 6 bases from V and 4 bases from J, with 16 bases between. The CDR3 covers 15 residues. Per the germline V gene, CDR1 is MDHEN and CDR2 is SYDVKM. As DNA, the CDR3 is TGTGCCAGCAGACCCGGACAGTCGGGATACAATGAGCAGTTCTTC. Translated, it gives CASRPGQSGYNEQFF. Variable domain in full (rest from reference TRBV28 and TRBJ2-1): DVKVTQSSRYLVKRTGEKVFLECVQDMDHENMFWYRQDPGLGLRLIYFSYDVKMKEKGDIPEGYSVSREKKERFSLILESASTNQTSMYLCASRPGQSGYNEQFFGPGTRLTVL.

This chain joins TRBV7-2 and TRBJ2-1; D is perhaps TRBD2 (5 bases). The V gene's germline CDR1 is SGHTA and CDR2 FQGNSA. CDR3 length: 17 residues. V was pared by 5 bases and J by 2 bases, with 19 bases between. CDR3 in amino acids: CASSPQSGPGPYNEQFF. CDR3 nucleotides: TGTGCCAGCAGCCCTCAAAGCGGTCCCGGACCCTACAATGAGCAGTTCTTC.

This clone showed up just once. The chain is built from TRBV5-4 and TRBJ2-1, with 10 bases fitting TRBD2. CDR1 and CDR2 (germline): SGHNT, YYREEE (reference sequence). CDR3 length: 15 amino acids. With V trimmed by 2 bases and J by 6 bases, 5 bases remained unmatched. CDR3 sequence: CASSLPGLALNEQFF. In DNA, the CDR3 is TGTGCCAGCAGCTTACCGGGACTAGCGCTCAATGAGCAGTTCTTC.

The rearrangement uses TRBV5-6 and TRBJ1-5; D is unclear. From germline, CDR1 is SGHDT and CDR2 YYEEEE. The CDR3 covers 15 residues. V was clipped by 1 base and J by 5 bases, with 13 bases between them. CDR3: CASSLWVRRDQPQHF. CDR3 sequence (DNA): TGTGCCAGCAGCTTGTGGGTCAGGCGAGATCAGCCCCAGCATTTT.

The J gene is TRBJ2-7, the V gene TRBV19; 9 bases map to TRBD1. Germline CDR1 and CDR2: LNHDA and SQIVND (reference sequence). The CDR3 covers 16 residues. V lost 3 bases to trimming and J lost 1 base; unmatched junction nucleotides: 7. The CDR3, as DNA: TGTGCCAGTAGTATCTCCGGGACAGGGATTTCCTACGAGCAGTACTTC. The encoded protein is CASSISGTGISYEQYF. Using reference TRBV19 and TRBJ2-7 for the parts outside the CDR3, the full variable domain is DGGITQSPKYLFRKEGQNVTLSCEQNLNHDAMYWYRQDPGQGLRLIYYSQIVNDFQKGDIAEGYSVSREKKESFPLTVTSAQKNPTAFYLCASSISGTGISYEQYFGPGTRLTVT.

J is TRBJ1-3 and V is TRBV6-5; possible D gene TRBD1, 6 bases. Per germline, CDR1 MNHEY and CDR2 SVGAGI. Trimming cost V 6 bases and J 2 bases, with 11 bases left between them. This CDR3 contains 14 residues. CDR3 amino acids: CASRGEGAGNTIYF. The CDR3 DNA is TGTGCCAGCAGGGGAGAGGGGGCTGGAAACACCATATATTTT.

The chain has TRBV7-2 and TRBJ2-5; 7 positions match TRBD1. Germline CDR1 and CDR2: SGHTA and FQGNSA. CDR3 length: 13 amino acids. The J segment lost 5 bases and the V segment lost 6 bases, leaving 6 bases of the junction unmatched. The chain's CDR3 is CASRTDREETQYF. The DNA of the CDR3 is TGTGCCAGCAGGACAGACAGGGAGGAGACCCAGTACTTC.

This clone appeared once. The chain links TRBV2 to TRBJ2-7; TRBD1 agrees at 7 bases. Unmatched junction bases numbered 9, after V lost 7 bases and J lost 6 bases. Germline values: CDR1 SNHLY, CDR2 FYNNEI. The CDR3 has 13 amino acids. CDR3 sequence (DNA): TGTGCCAGCACGGAAGACAGGGTCGGCGAGCAGTACTTC. This translates into CASTEDRVGEQYF.

This chain connects TRBV5-1 to TRBJ1-2, with TRBD1 identical over 7 bases. Germline-derived CDR1 and CDR2 are SGHRS and YFSETQ. Trimming removed 0 bases from V and 4 bases from J; junction bases left unmatched: 3. This CDR3 is built from 14 residues. CDR3 sequence (DNA): TGCGCCAGCAGCTTGGCAGGGGGAATCTATGGCTACACCTTC. Protein sequence: CASSLAGGIYGYTF.

This clone has more than one count but fewer than ten. This chain joins TRBV6-5 and TRBJ2-1, with a weak D call TRBD1 (5 bases). V dropped 5 bases and J dropped 0 bases, with 11 bases sitting between them. Germline V gives CDR1 MNHEY, CDR2 SVGAGI. This CDR3 contains 15 residues. Here the CDR3 DNA reads TGTGCCAGCAGTCCCGACAGTTTCTCCTACAATGAGCAGTTCTTC. This encodes CASSPDSFSYNEQFF.

The V and J genes are TRBV9 and TRBJ2-1, with TRBD2 matching over 10 bases. The CDR3 runs to 13 residues. Trimming at V came to 4 bases and at J to 10 bases, leaving 5 bases not matched to a gene. Germline V gives CDR1 SGDLS, CDR2 YYNGEE. CDR3 in amino acids: CASSLTSGPEQFF. CDR3 coding DNA: TGTGCCAGCAGCCTGACTAGCGGGCCCGAGCAGTTCTTC.

The rearrangement links TRBV15 to TRBJ2-7, with TRBD2 identical over 12 bases. The CDR3 contains 15 residues. V trimming: 5 bases; J trimming: 6 bases; junction bases outside the gene matches: 8. Germline values: CDR1 LNHNV, CDR2 YYDKDF (reference sequence). Here the CDR3 DNA reads TGTGCCACCAGCGGCGTGACTAGCGGGAGAGGCGAGCAGTACTTC. It translates to CATSGVTSGRGEQYF.

This clone was observed a single time. The V and J genes are TRBV7-2 and TRBJ2-5; a possible D gene is TRBD1 (6 bases). This CDR3 has 15 amino acids. Germline CDR1 is SGHTA and CDR2 is FQGNSA. V was cut by 5 bases and J by 2 bases, with 15 bases left in between. CDR3 sequence: CASSQGQWQQETQYF. Written as DNA, the CDR3 is TGTGCCAGCAGCCAGGGGCAGTGGCAGCAAGAGACCCAGTACTTC. The full variable domain, with the rest looked up from reference TRBV7-2 and TRBJ2-5, is GAGVSQSPSNKVTEKGKDVELRCDPISGHTALYWYRQSLGQGLEFLIYFQGNSAPDKSGLPSDRFSAERTGGSVSTLTIQRTQQEDSAVYLCASSQGQWQQETQYFGPGTRLLVL.

V usage is TRBV28 and J usage is TRBJ2-7; TRBD1 might be the D (5 bases). V was pared by 5 bases and J by 0 bases, with 14 bases between. Germline loops: CDR1 MDHEN, CDR2 SYDVKM. The length of the CDR3 is 15 residues. The chain's CDR3 is CASSHRGLSSYEQYF. As DNA, the CDR3 is TGTGCCAGCAGTCATAGGGGTCTGAGCTCCTACGAGCAGTACTTC.

As DNA, the CDR3 is TGTGCCAGCAAAGCGGGAGGGCCCGGCAATGAGCAGTTCTTC. It is translated as CASKAGGPGNEQFF. The J gene is TRBJ2-1, the V gene TRBV7-9, with TRBD2 matching over 10 bases. Germline V gives CDR1 SEHNR, CDR2 FQNEAQ (reference sequence). This CDR3 is built from 14 residues. J was trimmed by 6 bases and V by 7 bases; bases with no gene match: 6.

The V call is TRBV5-1, the J call TRBJ2-5; tentative D call: TRBD2 (7 bases). The V and J ends lost 4 bases and 5 bases respectively, with 15 bases between them. The germline V gene encodes CDR1 SGHRS and CDR2 YFSETQ. CDR3 length: 14 amino acids. CDR3 sequence: CASSGGGHEETQYF. CDR3 DNA sequence: TGCGCCAGCAGCGGGGGGGGACATGAGGAGACCCAGTACTTC.

This rearrangement joins TRBV2 to TRBJ2-1, with D maybe TRBD2 (5 bases). Germline V gene data show CDR1 as SNHLY and CDR2 as FYNNEI. V dropped 8 bases and J dropped 9 bases, with 20 bases sitting between them. The CDR3 totals 14 residues. The chain's CDR3 is CASLDARELGEQFF. The DNA of the CDR3 is TGTGCCAGCCTAGATGCGAGGGAATTGGGTGAGCAGTTCTTC. Looking up the rest from reference TRBV2 and TRBJ2-1 gives the full variable domain: EPEVTQTPSHQVTQMGQEVILRCVPISNHLYFYWYRQILGQKVEFLVSFYNNEISEKSEIFDDQFSVERPDGSNFTLKIRSTKLEDSAMYFCASLDARELGEQFFGPGTRLTVL.

V is TRBV5-1 and J is TRBJ2-1; 16 bases align to TRBD2. Germline values: CDR1 SGHRS, CDR2 YFSETQ. The CDR3 consists of 15 residues. V dropped 4 bases and J dropped 8; count of bases not matched to a gene: 3. The CDR3 nucleotides read TGCGCCAGCAGCCCGGGACTAGCGGGAGGGTATGAGCAGTTCTTC. Translated: CASSPGLAGGYEQFF.

V is TRBV19 and J is TRBJ2-1; a possible D gene is TRBD1 (5 bases). The germline gives CDR1 LNHDA, CDR2 SQIVND (reference sequence). This CDR3 contains 15 residues. V was pared by 5 bases and J by 2 bases, with 13 bases between. The CDR3: CASSPWGATYNEQFF. The CDR3 DNA reads TGTGCCAGTAGTCCCTGGGGCGCTACCTACAATGAGCAGTTCTTC.

The chain uses TRBV19 and TRBJ2-7; 8 bases line up with TRBD2. The CDR3 covers 14 residues. V trimming: 6 bases; J trimming: 3 bases; junction bases outside the gene matches: 7. Germline V CDR1 and CDR2: LNHDA, SQIVND (reference sequence). The CDR3, as DNA: TGTGCCAGTAGCCGGGCTAGCGGGCTCTACGAGCAGTACTTC. This encodes CASSRASGLYEQYF.

The chain combines TRBV14 with TRBJ1-4; D possibly corresponds to TRBD1 (6 bases). V was clipped by 1 base and J by 1 base, with 7 bases between them. This CDR3 region has 15 residues. Germline CDR1 reads SGHDN; CDR2 reads FVKESK. Here the CDR3 DNA reads TGTGCCAGCAGCCAAGTAGGGGGAACTAATGAAAAACTGTTTTTT. It is translated as CASSQVGGTNEKLFF.

The chain recombines TRBV5-6 with TRBJ2-1; the match to TRBD2 covers 8 bases. V was clipped by 3 bases and J by 4 bases; unmatched bases: 12. Germline V gene data show CDR1 as SGHDT and CDR2 as YYEEEE. CDR3 length equals 17 residues. The chain's CDR3 is CASSSEPTSGFYNEQFF. The CDR3 nucleotides are TGTGCCAGCAGCTCAGAGCCAACTAGCGGCTTTTACAATGAGCAGTTCTTC.